These 9 T cell receptor beta chains originate from one sample sequenced in a study of OX40 agonist ivuxolimab in advanced cancers. The table came from immunoSEQ multiplex PCR; TCRdb's copy has only in-frame clones and leaves some out. Of around 67,000 clones listed, 87% were seen once; the top ten hold roughly 1.3%. The sample was CD4+ or CD8+ T cells sorted from blood, taken in a trial of the OX40 agonist ivuxolimab. The receptors derive from an adult with an advanced solid tumor such as melanoma, head and neck, liver or kidney cancer.

The chain combines TRBV6-5 with TRBJ1-3, with D unresolved. In germline, CDR1 is MNHEY, CDR2 SVGAGI. This CDR3 contains 15 residues. Trimming took off 0 bases at V and 0 bases at J, with 6 bases between the two ends. The CDR3 here is CASSYSTTSGNTIYF. CDR3 DNA sequence: TGTGCCAGCAGTTACTCGACCACCTCTGGAAACACCATATATTTT.

The chain has TRBV7-2 and TRBJ2-7; 8 bases line up with TRBD1. The germline V gene has CDR1 SGHTA and CDR2 FQGNSA. The CDR3 totals 14 residues. V trimming: 0 bases; J trimming: 6 bases; junction bases outside the gene matches: 4. The CDR3 loop reads CASSLAGQVGEQYF. The CDR3 bases are TGTGCCAGCAGCTTAGCGGGACAGGTAGGCGAGCAGTACTTC.

The CDR3 sequence is CASSYRVAFEQFF. The DNA for the CDR3 is TGTGCCAGCAGTTATCGGGTGGCGTTTGAGCAGTTCTTC. The chain joins TRBV6-5 to TRBJ2-1; D unclear. V dropped 3 bases and J dropped 9 bases, with 12 bases sitting between them. This CDR3 is 13 amino acids long. From germline, CDR1 is MNHEY and CDR2 SVGAGI.

The rearrangement links TRBV6-5 to TRBJ2-2; 7 positions agree with TRBD2. Germline V gene sequence: CDR1 MNHEY, CDR2 SVGAGI. V trimming: 4 bases; J trimming: 5 bases; junction bases outside the gene matches: 1. The CDR3 totals 13 residues. In DNA form, the CDR3 reads TGTGCCAGCAGTTGGGGAGGGACCGGGGAGCTGTTTTTT. The encoded protein is CASSWGGTGELFF.

The V and J genes are TRBV29-1 and TRBJ1-2; D call uncertain. The V gene lost 4 bases and the J gene lost 4 bases, with 10 bases spanning the gap. Germline V lookup: CDR1 SQVTM, CDR2 ANQGSEA. The CDR3 extends over 12 amino acids. Here the CDR3 reads CSVGAQSYGYTF. The CDR3 region has the DNA TGCAGCGTTGGAGCTCAGAGCTATGGCTACACCTTC.

The CDR3 is CASSLLTGELFF. In nucleotides, the CDR3 is TGTGCCAGCAGTTTGTTAACCGGGGAGCTGTTTTTT. The V and J genes are TRBV28 and TRBJ2-2; D call uncertain. Germline loops: CDR1 MDHEN, CDR2 SYDVKM. V was pared by 3 bases and J by 5 bases, with 4 bases between. This CDR3 spans 12 amino acids.

The chain is built from TRBV5-1 and TRBJ2-2; TRBD2 might be the D (6 bases). Germline V gene lookup returns CDR1 SGHRS and CDR2 YFSETQ. CDR3 length: 15 residues. Trimming cost V 0 bases and J 4 bases, with 10 bases left between them. The CDR3 loop is CASSLGGGSTGELFF. The CDR3 coding sequence is TGCGCCAGCAGCTTGGGAGGAGGGAGCACCGGGGAGCTGTTTTTT.

V gene TRBV2 combines with J gene TRBJ1-1; weak D call: TRBD1 (5 bases). This CDR3 region has 13 residues. Germline assignment: CDR1 SNHLY and CDR2 FYNNEI. The V and J ends lost 4 bases and 6 bases respectively, with 12 bases between them. CDR3 sequence reads: CASSAGRVPEAFF. CDR3 in DNA: TGTGCCAGCAGTGCTGGCAGGGTGCCTGAAGCTTTCTTT. The variable domain in full, completed from reference TRBV2 and TRBJ1-1, reads EPEVTQTPSHQVTQMGQEVILRCVPISNHLYFYWYRQILGQKVEFLVSFYNNEISEKSEIFDDQFSVERPDGSNFTLKIRSTKLEDSAMYFCASSAGRVPEAFFGQGTRLTVV.

The chain uses TRBV21-1 and TRBJ1-1; no check of the table's D call, TRBD1, against the DNA was made. TRBV21-1 is classified as a pseudogene. CDR3 size: 15 residues. The CDR3 DNA reads as TGTGCCAGCAGCTCCCGGACAGCTACCAACACTGAAGCTTTCTTT. Residues: CASSSRTATNTEAFF.